These 10 T cell receptor beta chains were sequenced from one sample in a study of patients and donors after allogeneic stem cell transplantation. MiXCR was run by TCRdb on the RT-PCR reads, yielding one entry per CDR3 protein. The sample lists more than 75,000 distinct CDR3 sequences, just under 5% occurring once. The sample was blood, either unsorted or a sorted T cell fraction (not recorded which). The receptors originated from a human donor who was either an allogeneic HSCT recipient or a stem cell or donor lymphocyte infusion donor (not recorded which). It is not recorded whose cells these are; they may come from a transplant donor.

The chain combines TRBV27 with TRBJ1-2, with 7 nucleotides matching TRBD1. Germline assignment: CDR1 MNHEY and CDR2 SMNVEV (reference sequence). V was pared by 8 bases and J by 4 bases, with 4 bases of the junction left unmatched. The CDR3 runs to 12 residues. CDR3 protein: CASADRVYGYTF. For the CDR3, the DNA is TGTGCCAGCGCAGACAGGGTCTATGGCTACACCTTC.

The sample holds many counts of this clonotype. V gene TRBV5-8 combines with J gene TRBJ2-3; D is perhaps TRBD2 (6 bases). Germline V gene data show CDR1 as SGHTS and CDR2 as YDEGEE. Trimming took off 4 bases at V and 3 bases at J, with 21 bases between the two ends. This CDR3 has 17 residues. CDR3 residues: CASSASLSSRGTDTQYF. The DNA of the CDR3 is TGTGCCAGCAGCGCTTCGCTCAGTAGTCGGGGGACAGATACGCAGTATTTT.

This chain links TRBV9 with TRBJ2-5; D perhaps matches TRBD1 (5 bases). Trimming took off 4 bases at V and 4 bases at J, with 17 bases between the two ends. This CDR3 is 15 amino acids long. Germline V CDR1 and CDR2: SGDLS, YYNGEE. As DNA, the CDR3 is TGTGCCAGCAGCCCCCAGGGCTTAAGGCCAGAGACCCAGTACTTC. Protein product: CASSPQGLRPETQYF.

This clonotype was counted many times. The chain links TRBV5-5 to TRBJ2-1; D perhaps matches TRBD1 (6 bases). Germline-derived CDR1 and CDR2 are SGHKS and YYEKEE (reference sequence). Trimming took off 5 bases at V and 0 bases at J, with 12 bases between the two ends. The CDR3 contains 15 residues. The CDR3 protein is CASSPGASSYNEQFF. As DNA, the CDR3 is TGTGCCAGCAGTCCAGGGGCGAGCTCCTACAATGAGCAGTTCTTC. The entire variable domain, with the rest obtained from reference TRBV5-5 and TRBJ2-1, is as follows: DAGVTQSPTHLIKTRGQQVTLRCSPISGHKSVSWYQQVLGQGPQFIFQYYEKEERGRGNFPDRFSARQFPNYSSELNVNALLLGDSALYLCASSPGASSYNEQFFGPGTRLTVL.

V and J are TRBV20-1 and TRBJ2-7; D is possibly TRBD2 (6 bases). CDR3 length: 15 residues. Germline V lookup: CDR1 DFQATT, CDR2 SNEGSKA (reference sequence). Trimming left V 4 bases short and J 2 bases short, with 18 bases between. The CDR3 DNA is TGCAGTGCTACCCGGGAGTACCGCTCCCCCTACGAGCAGTACTTC. Translation: CSATREYRSPYEQYF.

This clonotype was detected many times. The CDR3 region is CSARDLAGLKSGANVLTF. The CDR3 DNA sequence: TGCAGTGCTAGAGATCTAGCAGGCTTGAAGTCGGGGGCCAACGTCCTGACTTTC. The chain combines TRBV20-1 with TRBJ2-6; D possibly corresponds to TRBD2 (5 bases). Germline loops: CDR1 DFQATT, CDR2 SNEGSKA (reference sequence). Trimming cost V 0 bases and J 4 bases, with 19 bases left between them. This CDR3 has 18 residues.

This clonotype was observed many times. J is TRBJ2-3 and V is TRBV14, with TRBD2 identical over 7 bases. The CDR3 totals 16 residues. Germline values: CDR1 SGHDN, CDR2 FVKESK. J lost 0 bases, V lost 1 base, and 4 bases had no gene match. CDR3 amino acids: CASSQGLARSTDTQYF. The CDR3 DNA reads as TGTGCCAGCAGCCAAGGACTAGCTCGAAGCACAGATACGCAGTATTTT.

This clonotype was counted many times. The chain has TRBV7-6 and TRBJ1-6, with D hard to call. Trimming stripped 3 bases from V and 10 bases from J, with 10 bases between. The CDR3 length is 13 residues. Germline CDR1 and CDR2: SGHVS and FNYEAQ. The DNA of the CDR3 is TGTGCCAGCAGCTTGTATACAGACTCACCCCTCCACTTT. This codes for CASSLYTDSPLHF.

Details on this clonotype: One end of the junction is discordant with germline, which a read error may explain. The rearrangement joins TRBV11-2 to TRBJ1-1; D gene ambiguous. CDR1 is SGHAT and CDR2 is FQNNGV in the germline V gene. The length of the CDR3 is 13 residues. In DNA form, the CDR3 reads TGTGCCAGCAACTTAGCCGGACGCACTGAAGCTTTCTTT. The encoded protein is CASNLAGRTEAFF.

This clonotype was counted ten times or more. The V gene is TRBV3-1, the J gene TRBJ2-3; unclear D gene. The CDR3 is 13 residues long. Looked up from germline, CDR1 is LGHDT and CDR2 is YNNKEL (reference sequence). Trimming stripped 3 bases from V and 4 bases from J, with 8 bases between. CDR3 DNA sequence: TGTGCCAGCAGCCAGGGCTTCTCAGATACGCAGTATTTT. Encoded protein: CASSQGFSDTQYF.